This T cell receptor (beta chain) is drawn from a study of blood T cells in healthy people across ages. Through a sample-barcoded 5' primer and a J-beta primer mix, a second PCR was run for 7 to 11 cycles. TCRdb re-called the 5' RACE reads with MiXCR, one entry per CDR3 protein. The sample lists about 1 million distinct CDR3 sequences; around 45% were seen once. The trim removed 6 bases at V and 9 bases at J, leaving 15 bases unmatched. There are 15 residues in the CDR3. All donors came from Russia, were Caucasian and healthy, and spanned ages about 6 to 90. Material for sequencing was blood. The sequence came from an older woman in good health. The gene calls are TRBV12-3 or TRBV12-4 and TRBJ2-7; 9 nucleotides align to TRBD2. CDR3 DNA: TGTGCCAGCAGCAGGTGGCTAGCGGGACCCGAGGGGCAGTACTTC. It codes for CASSRWLAGPEGQYF.